The clone carrying this T cell receptor (beta chain) was detected ten times or more. The antigen remains unidentified. These data come from a study of HIV-infected children after antiretroviral therapy interruption. Turning to the study itself: Weeks 0, 12, interruption end (24 or 48), and about 3 years post-study gave interruption-arm samples. General observations from the study: The Gini coefficient of naive CD4+ repertoires rose, returning to baseline by 3 years.

A 3' RACE protocol on RNA, with unique molecular identifiers, produced the TCR library. Via MiXCR, TCRdb re-called the 3' RACE reads, giving one row per CDR3 protein. The table lists about 86,000 distinct CDR3 sequences, under 8% of them singletons, with around 1.1% in the top ten. Deletions cut 3 bases from V and 6 bases from J, with 15 bases between. Germline V CDR1 and CDR2: SQVTM, ANQGSEA. The CDR3 covers 14 residues. Treatment meaning: PENTA 11 planned treatment interruption arm or continuous ART arm. V usage is TRBV29-1 and J usage is TRBJ2-4; D unresolved. The clonotype comes from a pool of human donors with HIV. The sequences come from CD45RA+ CD4+ T cells from PBMCs, pooled from several time points, collected from a donor given antiretroviral therapy, either interrupted or continuous. Subset indicated: naive CD4+ CD45RA+ CD45RO- T cells. The CDR3: CSVEKAARSNIQYF. As DNA, the CDR3 is TGCAGCGTTGAGAAGGCGGCTAGGTCAAACATTCAGTACTTC.